These 4 T cell receptor beta chains share one sample of origin, sequenced in a study of tumor-infiltrating lymphocytes in glioblastoma multiforme (dated by TCRdb to the late 2010s). Sequencing relied on an Illumina HiSeq 2500. TCRB libraries were built from RNA via three nested multiplex PCR rounds using a modified ARM-PCR protocol with multiple V-beta primers and a C-beta primer. The public reads were run again by TCRdb, first through fastp at Q25 and then through MiXCR, and only productive beta chains were kept. Identical CDR3 proteins give one entry, which carries the most common genes and DNA. The sample yields approximately 11,000 distinct CDR3 sequences; 65% to 75% were counted once. The ten top clones hold roughly 40% of the sample. The sequenced sample was brain tumor tissue. These receptors were taken from a male donor with glioblastoma.

As to this clonotype: No conserved phenylalanine or tryptophan ends this CDR3, so it is likely a read error. It is unclear where the CDR3 begins or ends on the DNA, so no DNA is shown, and the CDR3 is as TCRdb lists it. CDR3 loop: CSVGRRHGGNEQIL. V and J are TRBV29-1 and TRBJ2-1; no DNA check was done on the table's D call, TRBD1. Germline V lookup: CDR1 SQVTM, CDR2 ANQGSEA. The length of the CDR3 is 14 amino acids, counting both ends.

This clonotype was recorded only once. This chain uses TRBV29-1 with TRBJ2-1; D may match TRBD1 or TRBD2 (6 bases each). The J call may be faulty, since TRBJ2-7 better matches the DNA end. This CDR3 region has 14 residues. The V gene's germline CDR1 is SQVTM and CDR2 ANQGSEA. DNA for the CDR3: TGCAGCGCTGGGGGGCGGCAGGGTGGCAATGAGCAGTACTTC. As protein: CSAGGRQGGNEQYF.

Points on this clonotype: One end of the junction does not line up with germline, which may come from a read error. The gene calls are TRBV10-2 and TRBJ2-3; D might be TRBD1 (7 bases). The germline V gene has CDR1 WSHSY and CDR2 SAAADI. CDR3 size: 15 residues. CDR3 loop: CASSEGGAGTDMQYF. The CDR3 region has the DNA TGCGCCAGCAGTGAGGGAGGGGCCGGGACAGATATGCAGTATTTT.

A few counts support this clonotype. This sequence joins TRBV11-3 and TRBJ2-1; either TRBD1 or TRBD2 may supply D (6 bases each). Germline V gene sequence: CDR1 SGHNT, CDR2 YENEEA. This CDR3 comprises 17 residues. The V end was cut by 0 bases, the J end by 7 bases, with 19 bases between. CDR3 amino acids: CASSLEGAGHGVNEQFF. The CDR3 nucleotides are TGTGCCAGCAGCTTAGAGGGGGCGGGACACGGTGTGAATGAGCAGTTCTTC.